These T cell receptor beta chains were read from a single sample in a study of T cell changes during pregnancy in multiple sclerosis. Only in-frame clones appear in the TCRdb table, and some are missing; sequencing was by immunoSEQ multiplex PCR. The table lists around 69,000 clones, 92% of them singletons. The sample here was peripheral blood, taken in the first trimester of pregnancy. All receptors come from a female donor with multiple sclerosis, enrolled in a pregnancy study. The CDR3 runs from the conserved cysteine through the conserved F or W. Fields, in order: V gene, J gene, clone size, D gene, CDR3 protein, CDR3 DNA. A D gene is named only where the DNA matches it firmly. The size of a clone is reported for some rows only, either as once, few or many, or as a class for expanded clones.

V gene: TRBV29-1; J gene: TRBJ1-2; clone size: -; D gene: TRBD1; CDR3 protein: CSVSTGYGYTF; CDR3 DNA: TGCAGCGTCTCGACAGGGTATGGCTACACCTTC
V gene: TRBV13; J gene: TRBJ1-6; clone size: -; D gene: -; CDR3 protein: CASSLGAGLNSPLHF; CDR3 DNA: TGTGCCAGCAGCTTGGGGGCAGGGCTGAATTCACCCCTCCACTTT
V gene: TRBV18; J gene: TRBJ2-7; clone size: few; D gene: TRBD1; CDR3 protein: CASSPGTGLEQYF; CDR3 DNA: TGTGCCAGCTCACCCGGGACAGGGCTCGAGCAGTACTTC
V gene: TRBV19; J gene: TRBJ1-1; clone size: -; D gene: -; CDR3 protein: CASSKKTGINTEAFF; CDR3 DNA: TGTGCCAGTAGTAAAAAAACAGGGATTAACACTGAAGCTTTCTTT
V gene: TRBV9; J gene: TRBJ1-2; clone size: -; D gene: TRBD1; CDR3 protein: CASSVAPFGGQGSYGYTF; CDR3 DNA: TGTGCCAGCAGCGTAGCTCCTTTTGGGGGACAGGGATCCTATGGCTACACCTTC
V gene: TRBV11-3; J gene: TRBJ2-2; clone size: -; D gene: TRBD2; CDR3 protein: CASSPGTSGKGYTGELFF; CDR3 DNA: TGTGCCAGCAGCCCAGGGACTAGCGGGAAAGGTTACACCGGGGAGCTGTTTTTT
V gene: TRBV29-1; J gene: TRBJ1-2; clone size: -; D gene: -; CDR3 protein: CSVEDPRVQGGYGYTF; CDR3 DNA: TGCAGCGTTGAAGACCCAAGGGTACAGGGCGGCTATGGCTACACCTTC
V gene: TRBV6-1; J gene: TRBJ2-7; clone size: -; D gene: -; CDR3 protein: CASSEGGEYEQYF; CDR3 DNA: TGTGCCAGCAGTGAAGGGGGGGAATACGAGCAGTACTTC
V gene: TRBV2; J gene: TRBJ1-2; clone size: -; D gene: -; CDR3 protein: CASSEGVDTF; CDR3 DNA: TGTGCCAGCAGTGAGGGAGTTGACACCTTC
V gene: TRBV5-1; J gene: TRBJ2-1; clone size: few; D gene: -; CDR3 protein: CASRAWSAESNEQFF; CDR3 DNA: TGCGCCAGCAGGGCCTGGTCGGCGGAATCAAATGAGCAGTTCTTC
V gene: TRBV4-3; J gene: TRBJ1-2; clone size: -; D gene: -; CDR3 protein: CASSQDPRGSAYGYTF; CDR3 DNA: TGCGCCAGCAGCCAAGATCCTAGGGGGAGTGCCTATGGCTACACCTTC
V gene: TRBV7-2; J gene: TRBJ2-5; clone size: -; D gene: -; CDR3 protein: CASSFTGNRETQYF; CDR3 DNA: TGTGCCAGCAGCTTCACAGGGAACCGGGAGACCCAGTACTTC
V gene: TRBV19; J gene: TRBJ2-2; clone size: -; D gene: -; CDR3 protein: CASSIVRNTGELFF; CDR3 DNA: TGTGCCAGTAGTATAGTGAGAAACACCGGGGAGCTGTTTTTT
V gene: TRBV2; J gene: TRBJ1-1; clone size: -; D gene: TRBD1; CDR3 protein: CASSELTGGNTEAFF; CDR3 DNA: TGTGCCAGCAGTGAACTCACAGGGGGAAACACTGAAGCTTTCTTT
V gene: TRBV6-5; J gene: TRBJ1-2; clone size: many; D gene: TRBD1; CDR3 protein: CASSYSRTGGHYGYTF; CDR3 DNA: TGTGCCAGCAGTTACTCACGGACAGGGGGCCACTATGGCTACACCTTC
V gene: TRBV6-1; J gene: TRBJ2-4; clone size: once; D gene: -; CDR3 protein: CASSERTIEAKNIQYF; CDR3 DNA: TGTGCCAGCAGTGAAAGGACTATAGAAGCCAAAAACATTCAGTACTTC
V gene: TRBV2; J gene: TRBJ2-1; clone size: -; D gene: TRBD2; CDR3 protein: CASRRGIRLAGVSNEQFF; CDR3 DNA: TGTGCCAGCAGGCGGGGCATCCGACTAGCGGGAGTTTCGAATGAGCAGTTCTTC
V gene: TRBV7-2; J gene: TRBJ2-1; clone size: -; D gene: -; CDR3 protein: CASSLQGGRAYNEQFF; CDR3 DNA: TGTGCCAGCAGCTTACAAGGCGGCAGAGCCTACAATGAGCAGTTCTTC
V gene: TRBV14; J gene: TRBJ2-7; clone size: -; D gene: TRBD2; CDR3 protein: CASSGLAGDLSYEQYF; CDR3 DNA: TGTGCCAGCAGCGGACTAGCGGGAGACCTCTCCTACGAGCAGTACTTC
V gene: TRBV27; J gene: TRBJ2-7; clone size: -; D gene: -; CDR3 protein: CASSLFQGFSYEQYF; CDR3 DNA: TGTGCCAGCAGTTTATTCCAGGGATTCTCCTACGAGCAGTACTTC
V gene: TRBV5-4; J gene: TRBJ2-6; clone size: -; D gene: -; CDR3 protein: CASSQDNSGANVLTF; CDR3 DNA: TGTGCCAGCAGCCAGGACAACTCTGGGGCCAACGTCCTGACTTTC
V gene: TRBV9; J gene: TRBJ2-1; clone size: -; D gene: -; CDR3 protein: CASSPRSDEQFF; CDR3 DNA: TGTGCCAGCAGCCCCCGATCGGATGAGCAGTTCTTC
V gene: TRBV9; J gene: TRBJ2-3; clone size: -; D gene: TRBD2; CDR3 protein: CASSVTSGSTDTQYF; CDR3 DNA: TGTGCCAGCAGCGTAACTAGCGGGAGCACAGATACGCAGTATTTT
V gene: TRBV29-1; J gene: TRBJ2-7; clone size: -; D gene: TRBD1; CDR3 protein: CSVGEGTVYSYEQYF; CDR3 DNA: TGCAGCGTTGGGGAAGGGACAGTCTATTCCTACGAGCAGTACTTC
V gene: TRBV5-1; J gene: TRBJ2-6; clone size: once; D gene: TRBD1; CDR3 protein: CASSSPGQDLPLRTNVLTF; CDR3 DNA: TGCGCCAGCAGCTCTCCGGGACAGGATCTCCCACTAAGGACCAACGTCCTGACTTTC
V gene: TRBV14; J gene: TRBJ2-2; clone size: -; D gene: -; CDR3 protein: CASSSWDTPNTGELFF; CDR3 DNA: TGTGCCAGCAGCTCATGGGACACCCCGAACACCGGGGAGCTGTTTTTT
V gene: TRBV6-6; J gene: TRBJ1-5; clone size: -; D gene: -; CDR3 protein: CASSYIGGGNQPQHF; CDR3 DNA: TGTGCCAGCAGTTATATCGGAGGGGGCAATCAGCCCCAGCATTTT
V gene: TRBV4-1; J gene: TRBJ1-2; clone size: -; D gene: -; CDR3 protein: CASSQDYGLRYGYTF; CDR3 DNA: TGCGCCAGCAGCCAAGATTATGGGCTGCGCTATGGCTACACCTTC
V gene: TRBV19; J gene: TRBJ2-2; clone size: -; D gene: -; CDR3 protein: CASSEQKNTGELFF; CDR3 DNA: TGTGCCAGTAGTGAGCAAAAGAACACCGGGGAGCTGTTTTTT
V gene: TRBV7-9; J gene: TRBJ1-4; clone size: -; D gene: -; CDR3 protein: CASSPSRVNQIPEGEKLFF; CDR3 DNA: TGTGCCAGCAGCCCCTCACGGGTGAATCAAATTCCCGAGGGTGAAAAACTGTTTTTT
V gene: TRBV28; J gene: TRBJ1-4; clone size: -; D gene: -; CDR3 protein: CASGRGGAPNEKLFF; CDR3 DNA: TGTGCCAGCGGTAGGGGGGGGGCTCCTAATGAAAAACTGTTTTTT
V gene: TRBV19; J gene: TRBJ1-2; clone size: -; D gene: -; CDR3 protein: CASSIDPTGWLYGYTF; CDR3 DNA: TGTGCCAGTAGTATAGATCCAACAGGCTGGCTTTATGGCTACACCTTC
V gene: TRBV19; J gene: TRBJ1-5; clone size: -; D gene: -; CDR3 protein: CASSMAVSNQPQHF; CDR3 DNA: TGTGCCAGTAGTATGGCGGTTAGCAATCAGCCCCAGCATTTT
V gene: TRBV10-3; J gene: TRBJ2-3; clone size: once; D gene: -; CDR3 protein: CAISEPGLAGTDTQYF; CDR3 DNA: TGTGCCATCAGTGAGCCGGGGTTAGCGGGCACAGATACGCAGTATTTT
V gene: TRBV7-9; J gene: TRBJ2-7; clone size: -; D gene: -; CDR3 protein: CASSLPGGPYEQYF; CDR3 DNA: TGTGCCAGCAGCTTACCCGGAGGCCCCTACGAGCAGTACTTC
V gene: TRBV4-3; J gene: TRBJ2-7; clone size: once; D gene: -; CDR3 protein: CASSQETEYEQYF; CDR3 DNA: TGCGCCAGCAGCCAGGAGACAGAATACGAGCAGTACTTC
V gene: TRBV5-4; J gene: TRBJ2-2; clone size: -; D gene: TRBD1; CDR3 protein: CASSSNPGQGAGELFF; CDR3 DNA: TGTGCCAGCAGCTCAAACCCCGGACAGGGGGCCGGGGAGCTGTTTTTT
V gene: TRBV7-9; J gene: TRBJ2-7; clone size: -; D gene: -; CDR3 protein: CASSIGGGDGTYEQYF; CDR3 DNA: TGTGCCAGCAGCATCGGAGGTGGAGATGGGACCTACGAGCAGTACTTC
V gene: TRBV9; J gene: TRBJ2-3; clone size: -; D gene: -; CDR3 protein: CASSARTQTDTQYF; CDR3 DNA: TGTGCCAGCAGCGCCCGAACCCAGACAGATACGCAGTATTTT
V gene: TRBV5-1; J gene: TRBJ2-1; clone size: -; D gene: TRBD2; CDR3 protein: CASSLLAGPQNNEQFF; CDR3 DNA: TGCGCCAGCAGCCTTTTAGCGGGACCGCAAAACAATGAGCAGTTCTTC
V gene: TRBV4-1; J gene: TRBJ1-1; clone size: once; D gene: TRBD1; CDR3 protein: CASSRPDRDAFF; CDR3 DNA: TGCGCCAGCAGCCGTCCCGACAGGGACGCTTTCTTT
V gene: TRBV6-5; J gene: TRBJ2-7; clone size: -; D gene: -; CDR3 protein: CASSYASGTSSYEQYF; CDR3 DNA: TGTGCCAGCAGTTACGCGTCGGGAACGAGCTCCTACGAGCAGTACTTC
V gene: TRBV9; J gene: TRBJ2-5; clone size: -; D gene: -; CDR3 protein: CASSVEATRGRTQYF; CDR3 DNA: TGTGCCAGCAGCGTAGAGGCTACTCGGGGTCGGACCCAGTACTTC
V gene: TRBV28; J gene: TRBJ1-4; clone size: -; D gene: -; CDR3 protein: CASSLARLTNEKLFF; CDR3 DNA: TGTGCCAGCAGTTTGGCCAGACTTACTAATGAAAAACTGTTTTTT
V gene: TRBV27; J gene: TRBJ2-7; clone size: -; D gene: TRBD2; CDR3 protein: CASHRFVAGERSYEQYF; CDR3 DNA: TGTGCCAGCCACAGATTTGTAGCGGGAGAACGATCCTACGAGCAGTACTTC
V gene: TRBV15; J gene: TRBJ2-3; clone size: -; D gene: -; CDR3 protein: CATSSRSGTQYF; CDR3 DNA: TGTGCCACCAGCAGCCGATCGGGTACGCAGTATTTT
V gene: TRBV11-2; J gene: TRBJ1-2; clone size: once; D gene: -; CDR3 protein: CASSLPDGQTYYGYTF; CDR3 DNA: TGTGCCAGCAGCTTACCAGACGGACAGACCTACTATGGCTACACCTTC
V gene: TRBV11-2; J gene: TRBJ2-7; clone size: -; D gene: -; CDR3 protein: CASSSTYEQYF; CDR3 DNA: TGTGCCAGCAGCTCAACCTACGAGCAGTACTTC
V gene: TRBV4-1; J gene: TRBJ1-4; clone size: -; D gene: -; CDR3 protein: CASSRLPELGTNEKLFF; CDR3 DNA: TGCGCCAGCAGCAGGTTGCCCGAGCTAGGAACTAATGAAAAACTGTTTTTT
V gene: TRBV9; J gene: TRBJ1-2; clone size: once; D gene: -; CDR3 protein: CASSVSGAEGYTF; CDR3 DNA: TGTGCCAGCAGCGTCTCAGGGGCCGAGGGCTACACCTTC
V gene: TRBV29-1; J gene: TRBJ2-7; clone size: -; D gene: -; CDR3 protein: CSVATGSSYEQYF; CDR3 DNA: TGCAGCGTTGCCACCGGTTCCTCCTACGAGCAGTACTTC
V gene: TRBV11-3; J gene: TRBJ2-1; clone size: -; D gene: -; CDR3 protein: CASSRQITGTSFNEQFF; CDR3 DNA: TGTGCCAGCAGCCGTCAGATCACCGGGACTTCCTTTAATGAGCAGTTCTTC
V gene: TRBV5-1; J gene: TRBJ2-7; clone size: -; D gene: TRBD1; CDR3 protein: CASSLSTGRGEQYF; CDR3 DNA: TGCGCCAGCAGCTTATCGACAGGGAGAGGCGAGCAGTACTTC
V gene: TRBV5-1; J gene: TRBJ2-1; clone size: -; D gene: -; CDR3 protein: CASSFGGSYNEQFF; CDR3 DNA: TGCGCCAGCAGCTTCGGGGGCTCCTACAATGAGCAGTTCTTC
V gene: TRBV5-6; J gene: TRBJ1-5; clone size: -; D gene: -; CDR3 protein: CASSSEADNQPQHF; CDR3 DNA: TGTGCCAGCAGTTCAGAGGCAGACAATCAGCCCCAGCATTTT
V gene: TRBV28; J gene: TRBJ2-7; clone size: -; D gene: TRBD2; CDR3 protein: CASSPSGGKSYEQYF; CDR3 DNA: TGTGCCAGCAGTCCCTCGGGGGGTAAATCCTACGAGCAGTACTTC
V gene: TRBV11-2; J gene: TRBJ2-1; clone size: -; D gene: -; CDR3 protein: CASSHDSEVYNEQFF; CDR3 DNA: TGTGCCAGCAGCCACGACAGTGAAGTCTACAATGAGCAGTTCTTC